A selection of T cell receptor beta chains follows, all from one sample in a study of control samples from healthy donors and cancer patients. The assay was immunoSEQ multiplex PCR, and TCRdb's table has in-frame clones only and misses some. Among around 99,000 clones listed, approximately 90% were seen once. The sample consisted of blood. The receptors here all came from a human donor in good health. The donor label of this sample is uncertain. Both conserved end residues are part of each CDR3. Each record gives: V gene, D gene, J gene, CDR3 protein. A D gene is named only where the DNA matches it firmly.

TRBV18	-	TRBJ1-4	CASSPDRGEEKLFF
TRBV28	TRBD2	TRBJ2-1	CASSLGGYASGGPYNEQFF
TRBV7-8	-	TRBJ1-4	CASSLRIRDSTHGNEKLFF
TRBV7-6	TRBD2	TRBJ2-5	CASSRGGRETQYF
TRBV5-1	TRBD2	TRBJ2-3	CASSFGSGGPSTDTQYF
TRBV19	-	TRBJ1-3	CASSFGGSGNTIYF
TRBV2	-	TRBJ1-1	CASTGTVAEAFF
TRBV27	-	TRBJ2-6	CAYLGLAGANVLTF
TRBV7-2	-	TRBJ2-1	CASFDPLYNEQFF
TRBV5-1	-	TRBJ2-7	CASSLAPQSDYEQYF
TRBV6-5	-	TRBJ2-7	CAARKDGSYEQYF
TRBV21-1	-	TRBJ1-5	CASSKGQGNQPQHF
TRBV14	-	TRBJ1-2	CASSQVGQTNYGYTF
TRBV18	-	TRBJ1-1	CASSLQDKRNTEAFF
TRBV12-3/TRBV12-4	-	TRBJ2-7	CASTLSGSEQYF
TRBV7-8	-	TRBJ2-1	CASSRNTISYNEQFF
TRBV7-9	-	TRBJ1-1	CASSLMGFLDTEAFF
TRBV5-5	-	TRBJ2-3	CASSLSAGAGTDTQYF
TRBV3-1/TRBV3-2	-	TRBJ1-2	CASSQDQAGQAYGYTF
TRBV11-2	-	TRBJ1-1	CASSLDRRGTEAFF
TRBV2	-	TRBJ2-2	CASKRLATGELFF
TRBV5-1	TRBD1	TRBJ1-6	CASSLQPGQPKSSYNSPLHF
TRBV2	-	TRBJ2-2	CASSNPVRTGELFF
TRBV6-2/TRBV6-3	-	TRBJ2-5	CASSLLQGGETQYF
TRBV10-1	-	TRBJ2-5	CASSENLRPQETQYF
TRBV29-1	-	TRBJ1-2	CSVEWVAADYGYTF
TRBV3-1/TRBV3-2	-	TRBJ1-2	CASSSRPDRYYGYTF
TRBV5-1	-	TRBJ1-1	CASSLGQSVAEAFF
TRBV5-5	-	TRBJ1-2	CASTPGQGDQGYTF
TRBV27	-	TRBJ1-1	CASSLSATGTSNTEAFF
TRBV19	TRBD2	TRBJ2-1	CATSGVYNEQFF
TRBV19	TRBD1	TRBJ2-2	CASLNRDRGTGELFF
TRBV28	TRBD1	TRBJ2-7	CASSLPTGFGSYEQYF
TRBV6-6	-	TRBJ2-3	CASSYSSGLSTDTQYF
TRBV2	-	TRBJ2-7	CASSGGSSYEQYF
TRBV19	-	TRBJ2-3	CASSRVSTDTQYF
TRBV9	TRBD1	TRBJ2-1	CASRELQGPPYNEQFF